The 31 T cell receptor beta chains below were found in one sample sequenced in a study of early T cells in non-severe SARS-CoV-2 infection (dated by TCRdb to about 2021). The library was obtained by 5' RACE. The sequencing machine was a NextSeq 500. The public sequencing data were trimmed at Q25 with fastp and processed into clonotypes with MiXCR by TCRdb, which kept only in-frame beta chains. Each record represents a unique CDR3 protein, reported with the most common genes and DNA among its rows. A total of 87,000 or so distinct CDR3 sequences appear in this sample, approximately 14% of them only once. 5% to 7% of the sample belongs to the ten largest clones. Sequenced material: whole blood. These receptors originate from an adult who was a healthcare worker with PCR-confirmed SARS-CoV-2 infection or an uninfected control (not recorded which).

Points on this clonotype: One end of the junction varies from germline; a read error may be responsible. J is TRBJ1-4 and V is TRBV30; D is ambiguous. CDR3 size: 13 residues. Germline V lookup: CDR1 GTSNPN, CDR2 SVGIG (reference sequence). Here the CDR3 reads CASTWAVNEKLYF. DNA of the CDR3: TGTGCCTCTACCTGGGCAGTGAATGAAAAACTGTATTTT.

This clonotype has at least ten counts. This rearrangement joins TRBV28 to TRBJ1-1; 7 nucleotides agree with TRBD1. The J segment lost 7 bases and the V segment lost 2 bases, leaving 4 bases of the junction unmatched. CDR3 length: 13 amino acids. Germline V gives CDR1 MDHEN, CDR2 SYDVKM. Here the CDR3 reads CASSLGQDNEAFF. In nucleotides, the CDR3 is TGTGCCAGCAGTTTAGGACAGGATAATGAAGCTTTCTTT. Variable domain in full (rest from reference TRBV28 and TRBJ1-1): DVKVTQSSRYLVKRTGEKVFLECVQDMDHENMFWYRQDPGLGLRLIYFSYDVKMKEKGDIPEGYSVSREKKERFSLILESASTNQTSMYLCASSLGQDNEAFFGQGTRLTVV.

The V and J genes are TRBV5-5 and TRBJ2-7; weak D call: TRBD1 (5 bases). Germline values: CDR1 SGHKS, CDR2 YYEKEE (reference sequence). The CDR3 spans 16 residues. V gave up 4 bases and J gave up 1 base, with 18 bases separating them. The CDR3 sequence is CASSHRSGQGSYEQYF. The CDR3 DNA is TGTGCCAGCAGCCATCGGTCTGGTCAGGGATCCTACGAGCAGTACTTC.

The sample holds many counts of this clonotype. The CDR3 nucleotides read TGTGCCAGCAAGGGCGAAGCCCCGTACGAGCAGTACTTC. This gives the protein CASKGEAPYEQYF. The genes are TRBV6-5 and TRBJ2-7; D remains ambiguous. This CDR3 is 13 amino acids long. Germline V gives CDR1 MNHEY, CDR2 SVGAGI. V dropped 7 bases and J dropped 4 bases, with 14 bases sitting between them.

The chain joins TRBV5-4 to TRBJ2-7, with 7 bases matching TRBD1. The CDR3 extends over 13 amino acids. Germline lookup yields CDR1 SGHNT and CDR2 YYREEE (reference sequence). With V trimmed by 9 bases and J by 3 bases, 9 bases remained unmatched. CDR3 sequence (DNA): TGTGCCATCAACCGGGACAGCAGCTACGAGCAGTACTTC. This sequence encodes CAINRDSSYEQYF.

The gene calls are TRBV29-1 and TRBJ1-6, with a possible D match to TRBD1 (6 bases). The V gene lost 8 bases and the J gene lost 4 bases, with 15 bases spanning the gap. In germline, CDR1 is SQVTM, CDR2 ANQGSEA. CDR3 length: 14 amino acids. The CDR3 sequence is CSPAGAPYNSPLHF. The CDR3 DNA sequence: TGCAGCCCCGCGGGGGCGCCTTATAATTCACCCCTCCACTTT. The full variable domain, completed using reference TRBV29-1 and TRBJ1-6, is SAVISQKPSRDICQRGTSLTIQCQVDSQVTMMFWYRQQPGQSLTLIATANQGSEATYESGFVIDKFPISRPNLTFSTLTVSNMSPEDSSIYLCSPAGAPYNSPLHFGNGTRLTVT.

A few counts support this clonotype. V usage is TRBV11-2 and J usage is TRBJ2-7; D remains ambiguous. This CDR3 spans 14 amino acids. Trimming shortened V by 4 bases and J by 6 bases, and 16 bases separated the two germline ends. Per the germline V gene, CDR1 is SGHAT and CDR2 is FQNNGV. CDR3 residues: CASSSSPPTREQYF. In nucleotides, the CDR3 is TGTGCCAGCAGCTCTTCCCCCCCAACGCGCGAGCAGTACTTC.

In this sample, this clonotype turned up a few times. The chain has TRBV28 and TRBJ2-4; D unresolved. The germline V gene has CDR1 MDHEN and CDR2 SYDVKM. V was shortened by 5 bases and J by 2 bases, with 10 bases between the two germline ends. This CDR3 is 14 amino acids long. The CDR3: CASSPFPTKNIQYF. In nucleotides, the CDR3 is TGTGCCAGCAGTCCATTTCCAACCAAAAACATTCAGTACTTC. Variable domain in full (rest from reference TRBV28 and TRBJ2-4): DVKVTQSSRYLVKRTGEKVFLECVQDMDHENMFWYRQDPGLGLRLIYFSYDVKMKEKGDIPEGYSVSREKKERFSLILESASTNQTSMYLCASSPFPTKNIQYFGAGTRLSVL.

This clonotype showed up many times. As DNA, the CDR3 is TGTGCCAGCAGCTTCGGCTCGGAGACCCAGTACTTC. This translates into CASSFGSETQYF. The V call is TRBV11-2, the J call TRBJ2-5; D is unclear. The CDR3 covers 12 residues. The germline V and J ends were trimmed by 3 bases and 5 bases, with 7 bases remaining between them. Germline loops: CDR1 SGHAT, CDR2 FQNNGV.

There are a few counts of this clonotype. DNA for the CDR3: TGTGCCAGCAGTTCAGGGGGAGCCCTCCACTTT. Amino acids: CASSSGGALHF. The chain is built from TRBV6-5 and TRBJ1-6; 7 bases map to TRBD1. Germline trimming cut 4 bases from V and 14 bases from J; bases unmatched to any gene: 2. The CDR3 has 11 residues. CDR1 is MNHEY and CDR2 is SVGAGI in the germline V gene.

J is TRBJ1-2 and V is TRBV20-1; D ambiguous. Germline V gene sequence: CDR1 DFQATT, CDR2 SNEGSKA (reference sequence). Between the trimmed V and J ends, which lost 2 bases and 4 bases, there was a span of 11 bases. The CDR3 has 13 residues. The CDR3 sequence is CSARTPNSYGYTF. In nucleotides, the CDR3 is TGCAGTGCTAGAACCCCCAACAGCTATGGCTACACCTTC.

This clonotype came up a few times. The rearrangement links TRBV25-1 to TRBJ2-3, with 13 nucleotides matching TRBD2. The CDR3 consists of 15 residues. J gave up 0 bases and V 8 bases, and 2 bases lay outside the gene matches. Germline values: CDR1 MGHDK, CDR2 SYGVNS. In DNA form, the CDR3 reads TGTGCCAGCGGACTAGCGGGGGACAGCACAGATACGCAGTATTTT. This gives the protein CASGLAGDSTDTQYF.

This clonotype was detected a few times. The chain employs TRBV18 and TRBJ1-4; 7 bases line up with TRBD1. V gave up 3 bases and J gave up 6 bases; unmatched junction bases: 10. Germline V CDR1 and CDR2: KGHSH, LQKENI. The CDR3 consists of 16 residues. CDR3 DNA: TGTGCCAGCTCACCTACGACAGGGACTGAGGATGAAAAACTGTTTTTT. Translated: CASSPTTGTEDEKLFF.

There are many counts of this clonotype. In nucleotides, the CDR3 is TGTGCCAGCAGTCTCTACCCAGACAGTTCCTATGGCTACACCTTC. Its translation is CASSLYPDSSYGYTF. This chain links TRBV6-1 with TRBJ1-2, with D maybe TRBD1 (5 bases). Trimming removed 5 bases at V and 4 bases at J, with 17 bases between. Germline assignment: CDR1 MNHNS and CDR2 SASEGT. The length of the CDR3 is 15 residues.

The gene calls are TRBV9 and TRBJ2-7, with D tentatively TRBD2 (6 bases). The CDR3 is made up of 14 amino acids. The V and J ends lost 4 bases and 0 bases respectively, with 11 bases between them. Looked up from germline, CDR1 is SGDLS and CDR2 is YYNGEE. Here the CDR3 DNA reads TGTGCCAGCAGCCACCAGACTAGCTCCTACGAGCAGTACTTC. Encoded protein: CASSHQTSSYEQYF. Looking up the rest from reference TRBV9 and TRBJ2-7 gives the full variable domain: DSGVTQTPKHLITATGQRVTLRCSPRSGDLSVYWYQQSLDQGLQFLIQYYNGEERAKGNILERFSAQQFPDLHSELNLSSLELGDSALYFCASSHQTSSYEQYFGPGTRLTVT.

The gene calls are TRBV28 and TRBJ2-7, with a weak D call TRBD1 (6 bases). CDR1 and CDR2 (germline): MDHEN, SYDVKM. Between the trimmed V and J ends, which lost 6 bases and 4 bases, there was a span of 10 bases. This CDR3 region has 12 residues. In nucleotides, the CDR3 is TGTGCCAGCAGGATAGGGGGATACGAGCAGTACTTC. Translated, it gives CASRIGGYEQYF.

The V and J genes are TRBV7-8 and TRBJ1-6; 7 bases match TRBD1. CDR1 and CDR2 from the germline V gene are SGHVS and FQNEAQ. CDR3 length equals 15 residues. V lost 5 bases and J lost 9; bases outside the gene matches: 10. Here the CDR3 DNA reads TGTGCCAGCAGCCAAACAGGGGTGGTTAGTTCACCCCTCCACTTT. As protein: CASSQTGVVSSPLHF.

This clonotype was counted a few times. V and J are TRBV28 and TRBJ1-5, with TRBD1 matching 8 bases. V dropped 5 bases and J dropped 4; count of bases not matched to a gene: 7. Germline V gene sequence: CDR1 MDHEN, CDR2 SYDVKM. CDR3 length: 15 amino acids. The CDR3 protein is CASSPRGRTNQPQHF. In nucleotides, the CDR3 is TGTGCCAGCAGTCCCAGGGGGCGAACAAATCAGCCCCAGCATTTT.

This clonotype was found a few times. The chain couples TRBV19 to TRBJ2-2; maybe TRBD2 (5 bases). The V and J ends lost 0 bases and 1 base respectively, with 12 bases between them. The CDR3 has 17 amino acids. CDR1 and CDR2 from the germline V gene are LNHDA and SQIVND (reference sequence). This CDR3 is CASSIEGAELNTGELFF. The CDR3 coding sequence is TGTGCCAGTAGTATAGAGGGAGCGGAGTTGAACACCGGGGAGCTGTTTTTT.

This clonotype was detected ten times or more. Here the CDR3 reads CASSAPTGRNEQYF. In DNA, the CDR3 is TGCGCCAGCAGCGCGCCCACAGGGCGGAACGAGCAGTACTTC. The V and J genes are TRBV5-1 and TRBJ2-7, with D maybe TRBD1 (6 bases). The ends were cut back, 4 bases at V and 5 bases at J, with 16 bases in the middle. This CDR3 spans 14 amino acids. Per germline, CDR1 SGHRS and CDR2 YFSETQ.

This clonotype has ten or more counts. V is TRBV11-2 and J is TRBJ1-2; TRBD1 is a possible D gene (5 bases). Germline CDR1 SGHAT, CDR2 FQNNGV. Trimming cost V 8 bases and J 5 bases, with 9 bases left between them. This CDR3 region has 11 residues. CDR3 DNA: TGTGCCAGCGAGGGGAATTATGGCTACACCTTC. Translated: CASEGNYGYTF.

Concerning this clonotype itself: Germline and junction disagree at one end, which may indicate a read error. The chain carries TRBV5-1 and TRBJ2-5, with 7 positions matching TRBD2. The length of the CDR3 is 14 residues. Per the germline V gene, CDR1 is SGHRS and CDR2 is YFSETQ. CDR3 in DNA: TGCGCCAGCAGCGGCCTGGGGAGCGGGGAGACCCAGCACTTC. This encodes CASSGLGSGETQHF.

Regarding this clonotype: Since the CDR3 does not end with the conserved phenylalanine or tryptophan, this likely comes from a read error. The chain employs TRBV6-2 or TRBV6-3 and TRBJ2-7; no reliable D call. Trimming took 6 bases from V and 3 from J, leaving 9 bases between them. In germline, CDR1 is MNHEY, CDR2 SVGEGT. The CDR3 runs 12 residues. The CDR3 is CASSRANYEQYS. The CDR3 DNA is TGTGCCAGCAGCCGTGCAAACTACGAGCAGTACTCC.

In this sample, this clonotype turned up a few times. The rearrangement uses TRBV19 and TRBJ1-5; D is perhaps TRBD1 (5 bases). The CDR3 length is 14 residues. The germline CDR1 and CDR2 sequences are LNHDA and SQIVND (reference sequence). Trimming stripped 3 bases from V and 4 bases from J, with 10 bases between. The CDR3 protein is CASSIRDPNQPQHF. For the CDR3, the DNA is TGTGCCAGTAGTATCCGGGACCCAAATCAGCCCCAGCATTTT.

This clonotype came up many times. The chain uses TRBV29-1 and TRBJ2-6; D not certain. The CDR3 has 12 residues. CDR1 and CDR2 (germline): SQVTM, ANQGSEA. V dropped 4 bases and J dropped 2 bases, with 3 bases sitting between them. The CDR3 sequence is CSVGAGANVLTF. For the CDR3, the DNA is TGCAGCGTTGGAGCTGGGGCCAACGTCCTGACTTTC.

This clonotype occurred a few times. The CDR3 nucleotides read TGTGCCAGCAGCCGACAGGGTCGTCTAGCTAACTATGGCTACACCTTC. It specifies CASSRQGRLANYGYTF. The J gene is TRBJ1-2, the V gene TRBV14, with TRBD1 identical over 7 bases. Germline V gives CDR1 SGHDN, CDR2 FVKESK. With 4 bases clipped from V and 0 bases from J, the junction kept 8 bases outside the gene matches. This CDR3 has 16 residues.

This clonotype was detected only once. V gene TRBV6-5 combines with J gene TRBJ2-7, with 7 nucleotides matching TRBD2. The V and J ends lost 6 bases and 5 bases, in that order; junction bases with no gene match: 10. The germline CDR1 and CDR2 sequences are MNHEY and SVGAGI. CDR3 length: 14 amino acids. CDR3 amino acids: CASSKRLAADEQYF. CDR3 DNA sequence: TGTGCCAGCAGCAAACGGCTAGCGGCGGACGAGCAGTACTTC.

The V gene is TRBV27, the J gene TRBJ2-7, with a weak D call TRBD1 (7 bases). CDR1 MNHEY and CDR2 SMNVEV come from the germline V gene (reference sequence). Trimming stripped 3 bases from V and 5 bases from J, with 14 bases between. The length of the CDR3 is 14 residues. DNA of the CDR3: TGTGCCAGCAGTTTCTTAGGGGGCGGGAACGAGCAGTACTTC. Translating it yields CASSFLGGGNEQYF.

At least ten counts were recorded for this clonotype. This chain links TRBV4-2 with TRBJ1-4, with D perhaps matching TRBD1 (6 bases). The CDR3 is made up of 15 amino acids. The V end lost 0 bases, the J end lost 8 bases, and 13 bases lay between the germline ends. Germline lookup yields CDR1 LGHNA and CDR2 YNFKEQ. For the CDR3, the DNA is TGTGCCAGCAGCCAAGAGGGGGGGGCTGGGGAAAAACTGTTTTTT. This sequence encodes CASSQEGGAGEKLFF.

The V call is TRBV6-2 or TRBV6-3, the J call TRBJ1-5; weak D call: TRBD1 (5 bases). This CDR3 is 14 amino acids long. With 6 bases removed from V and 4 bases from J, the gap between germline ends came to 13 bases. CDR1 MNHEY and CDR2 SVGEGT come from the germline V gene. CDR3 sequence (DNA): TGTGCCAGCAGGGAACGGCAGGGAAATCAGCCCCAGCATTTT. This codes for CASRERQGNQPQHF.

This clonotype has a handful of counts. J is TRBJ2-7 and V is TRBV7-2, with D possibly called TRBD1 or TRBD2 (5 bases each). The germline gives CDR1 SGHTA, CDR2 FQGNSA. This CDR3 spans 14 amino acids. The V end was cut by 3 bases, the J end by 6 bases, with 15 bases between. CDR3 DNA sequence: TGTGCCAGCAGCTTGTCCCAGGGACGGGCCGAGCAGTACTTC. This gives the protein CASSLSQGRAEQYF. The full variable domain, with the rest looked up from reference TRBV7-2 and TRBJ2-7, is GAGVSQSPSNKVTEKGKDVELRCDPISGHTALYWYRQSLGQGLEFLIYFQGNSAPDKSGLPSDRFSAERTGGSVSTLTIQRTQQEDSAVYLCASSLSQGRAEQYFGPGTRLTVT.